What follows are 31 T cell receptor beta chains derived from one specimen sequenced in a study of control samples from healthy donors and cancer patients (dated by TCRdb to the early 2020s). Receptors were amplified or captured by the immunoSEQ multiplex PCR assay. What TCRdb holds here is the immuneACCESS table cut down to in-frame rearrangements. Part of the clones is not present; checked against another copy, under half of the missing clones reflect an unresolved V gene, and the others are unexplained. The sample yields tens of thousands of clones; under 95% were counted once. The ten largest clones add up to over 1% of the sample. Source material: PBMCs. All receptors derive from a woman in her thirties or forties with lung cancer.

The V gene is TRBV2, the J gene TRBJ2-7, with D perhaps matching TRBD1 or TRBD2 (5 bases each). Trimming left V 6 bases short and J 3 bases short, with 9 bases between. The CDR3 sequence is 12 residues long. Germline CDR1 and CDR2: SNHLY and FYNNEI. CDR3 sequence: CASRGEFYEQYF. The CDR3 DNA sequence: TGTGCCAGCAGAGGGGAGTTCTACGAGCAGTACTTC.

The V call is TRBV4-1, the J call TRBJ2-2; D remains ambiguous. This CDR3 has 16 residues. Deletions cut 3 bases from V and 0 bases from J, with 11 bases between. The germline V gene has CDR1 MGHRA and CDR2 YSYEKL. This CDR3 reads CASSHTETTNTGELFF. For the CDR3, the DNA is TGCGCCAGCAGCCATACGGAGACAACGAACACCGGGGAGCTGTTTTTT.

As for this clone: The sample contains more than one DNA sequence encoding this CDR3. DNA of the CDR3: TGTGCCAGCAGTGTCGGACTGACCTCCTACGAGCAGTACTTC. Its translation is CASSVGLTSYEQYF. The rearrangement uses TRBV2 and TRBJ2-7; D possibly corresponds to TRBD2 (5 bases). CDR3 size: 14 residues. Germline lookup yields CDR1 SNHLY and CDR2 FYNNEI. Trimming left V 4 bases short and J 0 bases short, with 10 bases between.

This clone was detected only once. This chain uses TRBV12-3 or TRBV12-4 with TRBJ2-3; no firm D call. V was shortened by 6 bases and J by 0 bases, with 7 bases between the two germline ends. This CDR3 region has 13 residues. The CDR3 here is CASSYASTDTQYF. CDR3 sequence (DNA): TGTGCCAGCAGCTACGCTAGCACAGATACGCAGTATTTT.

This clone was seen once. The rearrangement links TRBV21-1 to TRBJ2-5; the table names TRBD2, a call not compared with the DNA. TRBV21-1 is noted as a pseudogene. The CDR3 runs to 12 residues. CDR3 residues: CASSDGGSAQYF. CDR3 nucleotide sequence: TGTGCCAGCAGCGACGGGGGGTCGGCCCAGTACTTC.

This clone was detected only a few times. The chain employs TRBV7-6 and TRBJ1-5; no clear D. CDR1 is SGHVS, CDR2 FNYEAQ, per germline. The V end was cut by 5 bases, the J end by 3 bases, with 11 bases between. The CDR3 is 14 amino acids. CDR3 sequence: CASSLGTINQPQHF. The CDR3, as DNA: TGTGCCAGCAGCCTAGGAACGATCAATCAGCCCCAGCATTTT.

The rearrangement joins TRBV19 to TRBJ1-5; D call uncertain. The germline V gene encodes CDR1 LNHDA and CDR2 SQIVND (reference sequence). V was trimmed by 10 bases and J by 2 bases, leaving 12 bases between them. The CDR3 extends over 13 amino acids. The chain's CDR3 is CATAMAGNQPQHF. CDR3 nucleotides: TGTGCCACCGCGATGGCAGGCAATCAGCCCCAGCATTTT.

The rearrangement uses TRBV6-1 and TRBJ1-5, with 7 positions matching TRBD1. Germline assignment: CDR1 MNHNS and CDR2 SASEGT. The CDR3 runs 14 residues. J lost 5 bases, V lost 2 bases, and 3 bases had no gene match. The CDR3 loop is CASSELGQHQPQHF. The CDR3 nucleotides are TGTGCCAGCAGTGAACTGGGACAGCATCAGCCCCAGCATTTT.

This chain links TRBV3-1 (or the pseudogene TRBV3-2) with TRBJ1-3; D uncertain. Germline V lookup: CDR1 LGHDT, CDR2 YNNKEL (reference sequence). The CDR3 spans 13 residues. The V and J ends lost 1 base and 3 bases respectively, with 4 bases between them. For the CDR3, the DNA is TGTGCCAGCAGCCAAGTCGTTGGAAACACCATATATTTT. Translated, it gives CASSQVVGNTIYF.

The chain is built from TRBV5-6 and TRBJ1-2, with 7 bases lining up with TRBD1. The V gene's germline CDR1 is SGHDT and CDR2 YYEEEE. Trimming removed 6 bases from V and 5 bases from J; junction bases left unmatched: 7. The CDR3 runs 13 residues. As DNA, the CDR3 is TGTGCCAGCACCTCGACAGGGATTTATGGCTACACCTTC. Encoded protein: CASTSTGIYGYTF.

V and J are TRBV11-2 and TRBJ1-1; D uncertain. The V gene's germline CDR1 is SGHAT and CDR2 FQNNGV. V was trimmed by 5 bases and J by 7 bases, leaving 11 bases between them. The CDR3 is 12 residues long. In DNA, the CDR3 is TGTGCCAGCAGCGGACGACGGCTTGAAGCTTTCTTT. Amino acids: CASSGRRLEAFF.

The chain has TRBV6-6 and TRBJ1-1; 9 nucleotides match TRBD1. The CDR3 consists of 16 residues. Germline CDR1 and CDR2: MNHNY and SVGAGI (reference sequence). V trimming: 6 bases; J trimming: 3 bases; junction bases outside the gene matches: 11. In nucleotides, the CDR3 is TGTGCCAGCAGGGAGATCGGGACAGGGAGGGACACTGAAGCTTTCTTT. Protein sequence: CASREIGTGRDTEAFF.

V usage is TRBV3-1 (or the pseudogene TRBV3-2) and J usage is TRBJ1-5; D unclear. Per germline, CDR1 LGHDT and CDR2 YNNKEL (reference sequence). The CDR3 spans 14 residues. Trimming cost V 1 base and J 1 base, with 5 bases left between them. CDR3 in DNA: TGTGCCAGCAGCCAAGCGGTCAGCAATCAGCCCCAGCATTTT. Translation gives CASSQAVSNQPQHF.

V and J are TRBV2 and TRBJ1-1; 8 nucleotides line up with TRBD1. J lost 2 bases, V lost 6 bases, and 5 bases had no gene match. The CDR3 is 14 amino acids. The germline V gene has CDR1 SNHLY and CDR2 FYNNEI. The CDR3 is CASRGGQVNTEAFF. The DNA for the CDR3 is TGTGCCAGCAGAGGGGGACAGGTTAACACTGAAGCTTTCTTT.

This clone was picked up a small number of times. The gene calls are TRBV7-2 and TRBJ2-7, with D perhaps given as TRBD1 or TRBD2 (5 bases each). The CDR3 contains 15 residues. Germline assignment: CDR1 SGHTA and CDR2 FQGNSA. With 2 bases removed from V and 0 bases from J, the gap between germline ends came to 11 bases. The CDR3 here is CASSLRTGPSYEQYF. The CDR3 DNA sequence: TGTGCCAGCAGCTTACGGACGGGACCCTCCTACGAGCAGTACTTC.

The rearrangement joins TRBV30 to TRBJ1-5; a weak D match, TRBD1 (6 bases). From germline, CDR1 is GTSNPN and CDR2 SVGIG (reference sequence). V shed 3 bases and J shed 5 bases, with 17 bases lying between them. CDR3 length equals 15 residues. The CDR3 loop is CAWRRGGGFDQPQHF. The CDR3 DNA is TGTGCCTGGAGACGAGGGGGGGGATTCGATCAGCCCCAGCATTTT.

The CDR3 DNA reads as TGTGCCAGCAGCCTCAATGAAAAACTGTTTTTT. As protein: CASSLNEKLFF. The chain carries TRBV6-6 and TRBJ1-4; D is unclear. The V end lost 6 bases, the J end lost 5 bases, and 4 bases lay between the germline ends. Per germline, CDR1 MNHNY and CDR2 SVGAGI (reference sequence). The CDR3 covers 11 residues.

CDR3 sequence (DNA): TGTGCCAGCAGCCCGACAGGGAAAAACACTGAAGCTTTCTTT. Translated: CASSPTGKNTEAFF. The V gene is TRBV7-3, the J gene TRBJ1-1, with 7 nucleotides matching TRBD1. This CDR3 has 14 amino acids. The junction had 5 bases not matched to a gene; V was cut back by 5 bases and J by 2 bases. From germline, CDR1 is SGHTA and CDR2 FQGTGA.

The rearrangement uses TRBV24-1 and TRBJ1-1; the D gene is possibly TRBD1 (5 bases). The V end was cut by 8 bases, the J end by 1 base, with 16 bases between. The CDR3 spans 15 residues. Germline assignment: CDR1 KGHDR and CDR2 SFDVKD. CDR3 amino acids: CATILGGVGNTEAFF. DNA for the CDR3: TGTGCCACCATCCTCGGGGGGGTAGGGAACACTGAAGCTTTCTTT.

V is TRBV9 and J is TRBJ1-1; tentative D call: TRBD1 (5 bases). CDR3 length equals 15 residues. V lost 0 bases to trimming and J lost 0 bases, with 9 bases between them. CDR1 and CDR2 (germline): SGDLS, YYNGEE. In DNA, the CDR3 is TGTGCCAGCAGCGTAGACGACAGCATGAACACTGAAGCTTTCTTT. It codes for CASSVDDSMNTEAFF.

This chain connects TRBV25-1 to TRBJ1-2; 9 nucleotides match TRBD1. Trimming took 4 bases from V and 7 from J; bases not matched to a gene: 13. CDR1 is MGHDK, CDR2 SYGVNS, per germline. The CDR3 spans 16 residues. CDR3 coding DNA: TGTGCCAGCAGTGCATATTCCGGGACAGGGCCGACTGGCTACACCTTC. It specifies CASSAYSGTGPTGYTF.

This chain joins TRBV4-2 and TRBJ2-7, with D maybe TRBD1 (5 bases). Trimming took off 2 bases at V and 6 bases at J, with 17 bases between the two ends. Germline V lookup: CDR1 LGHNA, CDR2 YNFKEQ. CDR3 length: 15 amino acids. The CDR3 is CASSQCTGSLCEQYF. In DNA form, the CDR3 reads TGTGCCAGCAGCCAATGCACAGGTTCGCTTTGCGAGCAGTACTTC.

The chain has TRBV6-6 and TRBJ1-1; D ambiguous. Germline-derived CDR1 and CDR2 are MNHNY and SVGAGI (reference sequence). The CDR3 spans 11 residues. V was pared by 2 bases and J by 3 bases, with 1 base between. The CDR3 loop is CASSYDTEAFF. The DNA for the CDR3 is TGTGCCAGCAGTTACGACACTGAAGCTTTCTTT.

The genes are TRBV5-4 and TRBJ2-4; 9 bases agree with TRBD2. CDR1 SGHNT and CDR2 YYREEE come from the germline V gene (reference sequence). Trimming cost V 0 bases and J 0 bases; bases outside gene matches: 4. The length of the CDR3 is 17 residues. DNA of the CDR3: TGTGCCAGCAGCTTGGAGGCGGGGGGGCTAGCCAAAAACATTCAGTACTTC. Amino acids: CASSLEAGGLAKNIQYF.

The chain uses TRBV4-2 and TRBJ2-5; maybe TRBD2 (5 bases). The CDR3 loop spans 14 amino acids. The V and J ends lost 0 bases and 5 bases respectively, with 10 bases between them. Germline CDR1 and CDR2: LGHNA and YNFKEQ. The CDR3: CASSQDRGAETQYF. CDR3 DNA: TGTGCCAGCAGCCAAGATCGGGGAGCGGAGACCCAGTACTTC.

The rearrangement joins TRBV3-1 (or the pseudogene TRBV3-2) to TRBJ1-1, with no clear D. The CDR3 is 14 amino acids. From germline, CDR1 is LGHDT and CDR2 YNNKEL (reference sequence). The V gene lost 5 bases and the J gene lost 11 bases, with 21 bases spanning the gap. CDR3 in amino acids: CASSNFPSRGKAFF. As DNA, the CDR3 is TGTGCCAGCAGCAACTTCCCCTCTCGGGGAAAGGCTTTCTTT.

The genes are TRBV3-1 (or the pseudogene TRBV3-2) and TRBJ2-2; 10 nucleotides agree with TRBD1. The CDR3 covers 15 residues. V shed 4 bases and J 4 bases; nucleotides not matched to a gene: 3. From germline, CDR1 is LGHDT and CDR2 YNNKEL (reference sequence). CDR3 sequence reads: CASSPRDRGTGELFF. CDR3 bases: TGTGCCAGCAGCCCCCGGGACAGGGGCACCGGGGAGCTGTTTTTT.

The gene calls are TRBV19 and TRBJ2-3; D gene uncertain. Germline V gene lookup returns CDR1 LNHDA and CDR2 SQIVND (reference sequence). Trimming pared 5 bases from V and 0 bases from J, leaving 15 bases between. The CDR3 sequence is 16 residues long. CDR3 loop: CASSVGRRWSTDTQYF. DNA of the CDR3: TGTGCCAGTAGTGTCGGCCGCCGGTGGAGCACAGATACGCAGTATTTT.

The rearrangement links TRBV19 to TRBJ1-5; TRBD1 agrees at 7 bases. The germline V gene encodes CDR1 LNHDA and CDR2 SQIVND (reference sequence). This CDR3 has 17 residues. J lost 0 bases, V lost 5 bases, and 10 bases had no gene match. The CDR3 spells CASSGGTVPYSNQPQHF. The CDR3 nucleotides are TGTGCCAGTAGTGGCGGGACAGTCCCCTATAGCAATCAGCCCCAGCATTTT.

This chain connects TRBV6-5 to TRBJ2-3, with TRBD2 identical over 13 bases. CDR3 length: 14 residues. J gave up 6 bases and V 11 bases, and 8 bases lay outside the gene matches. Germline V gene sequence: CDR1 MNHEY, CDR2 SVGAGI. This CDR3 is CAGTSGGVPDTQYF. For the CDR3, the DNA is TGTGCCGGAACTAGCGGGGGGGTTCCCGATACGCAGTATTTT.

In DNA form, the CDR3 reads TGTGCCAGCAGCCCGGGACAGGGTTGGGAAAAACTGTTTTTT. This sequence encodes CASSPGQGWEKLFF. This sequence joins TRBV11-2 and TRBJ1-4, with 9 bases aligning to TRBD1. J was trimmed by 8 bases and V by 5 bases; bases with no gene match: 6. CDR1 SGHAT and CDR2 FQNNGV come from the germline V gene. CDR3 length: 14 amino acids.